This note documents a single T cell receptor (beta chain) sequence. The germline V gene encodes CDR1 SGHRS and CDR2 YFSETQ. The CDR3 runs 15 residues. Trimming took 4 bases from V and 4 from J; bases not matched to a gene: 8. These data are taken from a study of cytomegalovirus exposure and HLA in healthy donors. PCR involved 60 Vbeta and 13 Jbeta primers. Original handling: About 11 million of the about 80 million unique TCR beta chains counted in a later analysis were shared. TCRdb keeps only in-frame clones here, not all; method: immunoSEQ multiplex PCR. The DNA was the basis for D and trimming; V, J and clone size are from that table. This sample has about 180,000 clones, with roughly 83% found just once.

The sequenced sample was PBMCs. The TCR sequence derives from a boy between 2 and 10 years old in good health and CMV-seronegative. The chain is built from TRBV5-1 and TRBJ1-2, with 9 bases identical to TRBD1. This chain's CDR3 is CASSNGQGNIYGYTF. Written as DNA, the CDR3 is TGCGCCAGCAGCAACGGACAGGGGAATATCTATGGCTACACCTTC.